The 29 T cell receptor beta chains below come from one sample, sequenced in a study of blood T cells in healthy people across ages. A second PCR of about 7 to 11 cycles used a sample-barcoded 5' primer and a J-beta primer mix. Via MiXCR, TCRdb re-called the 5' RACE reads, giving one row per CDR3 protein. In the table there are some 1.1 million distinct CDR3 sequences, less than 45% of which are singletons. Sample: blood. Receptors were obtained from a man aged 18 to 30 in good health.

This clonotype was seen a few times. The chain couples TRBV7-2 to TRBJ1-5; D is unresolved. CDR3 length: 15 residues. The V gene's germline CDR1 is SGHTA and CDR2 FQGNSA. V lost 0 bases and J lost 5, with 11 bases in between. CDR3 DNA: TGTGCCAGCAGCTTAGCGGCCCAGATCCATCAGCCCCAGCATTTT. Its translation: CASSLAAQIHQPQHF.

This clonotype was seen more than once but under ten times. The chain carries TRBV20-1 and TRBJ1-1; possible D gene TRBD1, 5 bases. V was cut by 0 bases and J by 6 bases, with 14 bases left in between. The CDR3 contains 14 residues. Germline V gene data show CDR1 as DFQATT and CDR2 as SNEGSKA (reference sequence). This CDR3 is CSARDGVGTPEAFF. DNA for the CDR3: TGCAGTGCTAGAGATGGAGTAGGGACCCCTGAAGCTTTCTTT.

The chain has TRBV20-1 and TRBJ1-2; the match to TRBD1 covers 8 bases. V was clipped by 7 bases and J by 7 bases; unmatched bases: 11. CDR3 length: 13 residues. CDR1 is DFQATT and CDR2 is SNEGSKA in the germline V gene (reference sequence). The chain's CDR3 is CSVQRTGLIGYTF. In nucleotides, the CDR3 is TGCAGTGTTCAGCGGACAGGGCTTATTGGCTACACCTTC.

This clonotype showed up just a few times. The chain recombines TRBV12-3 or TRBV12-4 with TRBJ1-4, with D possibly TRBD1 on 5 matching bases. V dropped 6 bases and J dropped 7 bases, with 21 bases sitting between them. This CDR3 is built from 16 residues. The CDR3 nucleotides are TGTGCCAGCAGCGGCTGGGCCGGGACGGGCCGTGAAAAACTGTTTTTT. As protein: CASSGWAGTGREKLFF.

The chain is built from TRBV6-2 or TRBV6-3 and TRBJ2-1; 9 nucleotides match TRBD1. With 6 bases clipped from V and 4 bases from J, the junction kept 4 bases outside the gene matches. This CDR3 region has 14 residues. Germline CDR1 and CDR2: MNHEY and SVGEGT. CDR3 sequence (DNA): TGTGCCAGCAGAGGGACAGGGCGTTACAATGAGCAGTTCTTC. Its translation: CASRGTGRYNEQFF.

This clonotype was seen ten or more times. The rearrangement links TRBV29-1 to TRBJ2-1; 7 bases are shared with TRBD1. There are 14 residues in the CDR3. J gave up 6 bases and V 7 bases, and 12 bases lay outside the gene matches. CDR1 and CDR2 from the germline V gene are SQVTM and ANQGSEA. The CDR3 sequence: CSALGTVSRNEQFF. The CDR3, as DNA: TGCAGCGCGTTGGGGACAGTTTCTCGCAATGAGCAGTTCTTC.

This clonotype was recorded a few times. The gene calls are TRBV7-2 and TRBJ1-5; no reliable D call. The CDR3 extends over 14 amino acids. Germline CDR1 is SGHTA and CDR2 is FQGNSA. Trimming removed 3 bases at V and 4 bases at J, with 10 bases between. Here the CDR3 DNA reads TGTGCCAGCAGCTTTAATCCCAGTAATCAGCCCCAGCATTTT. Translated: CASSFNPSNQPQHF.

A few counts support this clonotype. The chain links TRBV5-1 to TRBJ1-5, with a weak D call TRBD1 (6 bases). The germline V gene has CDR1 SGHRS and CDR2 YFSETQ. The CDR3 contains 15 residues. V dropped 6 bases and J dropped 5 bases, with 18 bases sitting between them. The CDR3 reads CASKGGISGDQPQHF. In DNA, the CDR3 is TGCGCCAGCAAAGGGGGGATATCCGGGGATCAGCCCCAGCATTTT.

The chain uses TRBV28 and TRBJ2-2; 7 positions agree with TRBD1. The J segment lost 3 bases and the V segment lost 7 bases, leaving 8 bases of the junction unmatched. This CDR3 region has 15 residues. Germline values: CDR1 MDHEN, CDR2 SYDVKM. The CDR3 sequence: CASTLGDSYTGELFF. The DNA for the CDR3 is TGTGCCAGCACCCTGGGGGACAGCTACACCGGGGAGCTGTTTTTT. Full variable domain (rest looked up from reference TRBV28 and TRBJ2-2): DVKVTQSSRYLVKRTGEKVFLECVQDMDHENMFWYRQDPGLGLRLIYFSYDVKMKEKGDIPEGYSVSREKKERFSLILESASTNQTSMYLCASTLGDSYTGELFFGEGSRLTVL.

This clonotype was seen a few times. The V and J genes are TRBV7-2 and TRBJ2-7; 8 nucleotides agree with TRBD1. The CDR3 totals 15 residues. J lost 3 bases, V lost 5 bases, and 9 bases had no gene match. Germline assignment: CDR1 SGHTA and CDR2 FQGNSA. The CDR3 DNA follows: TGTGCCAGCAGCATAACACAGGGGGGCCTCTACGAGCAGTACTTC. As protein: CASSITQGGLYEQYF.

Here the CDR3 reads CSAREATRSYTF. For the CDR3, the DNA is TGCAGTGCTAGAGAGGCGACCCGGAGCTACACCTTC. This chain joins TRBV20-1 and TRBJ1-2, with D hard to call. Trimming stripped 0 bases from V and 9 bases from J, with 11 bases between. The CDR3 consists of 12 residues. Looked up from germline, CDR1 is DFQATT and CDR2 is SNEGSKA (reference sequence).

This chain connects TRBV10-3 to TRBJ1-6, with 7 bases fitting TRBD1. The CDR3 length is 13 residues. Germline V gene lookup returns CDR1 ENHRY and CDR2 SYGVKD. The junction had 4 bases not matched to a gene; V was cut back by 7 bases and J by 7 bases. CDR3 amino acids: CAIKRGQNSPLHF. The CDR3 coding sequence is TGTGCCATCAAAAGGGGGCAGAATTCACCCCTCCACTTT.

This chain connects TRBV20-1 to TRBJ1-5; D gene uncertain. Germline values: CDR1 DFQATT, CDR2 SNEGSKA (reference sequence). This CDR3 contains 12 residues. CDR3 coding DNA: TGCAATGCCCACATAAGCGATCAGCCCCAGCATTTT. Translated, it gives CNAHISDQPQHF.

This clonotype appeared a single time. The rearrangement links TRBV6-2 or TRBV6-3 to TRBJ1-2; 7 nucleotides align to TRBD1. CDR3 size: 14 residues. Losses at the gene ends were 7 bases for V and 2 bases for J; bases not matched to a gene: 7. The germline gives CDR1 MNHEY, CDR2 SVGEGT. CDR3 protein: CASTQDRTNYGYTF. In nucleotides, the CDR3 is TGTGCCAGCACCCAGGACAGGACAAACTATGGCTACACCTTC.

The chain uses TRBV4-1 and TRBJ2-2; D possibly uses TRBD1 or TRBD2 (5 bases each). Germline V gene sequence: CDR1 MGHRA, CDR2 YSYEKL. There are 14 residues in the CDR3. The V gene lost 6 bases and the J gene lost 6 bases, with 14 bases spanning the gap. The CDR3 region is CASSPGRGAGELFF. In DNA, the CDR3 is TGCGCCAGCAGTCCGGGACGGGGAGCCGGGGAGCTGTTTTTT.

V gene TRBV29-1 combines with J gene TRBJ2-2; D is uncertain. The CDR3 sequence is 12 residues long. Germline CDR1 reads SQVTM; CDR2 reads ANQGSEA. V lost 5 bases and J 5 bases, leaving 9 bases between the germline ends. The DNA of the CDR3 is TGCAGCGTTTACCTGGGAACCGGGGAGCTGTTTTTT. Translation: CSVYLGTGELFF.

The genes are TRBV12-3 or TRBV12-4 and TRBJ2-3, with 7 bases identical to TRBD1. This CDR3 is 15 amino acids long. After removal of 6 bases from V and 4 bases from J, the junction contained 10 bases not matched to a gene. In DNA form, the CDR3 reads TGTGCCAGCAGCTCTTGGGGACAGAGAGCAGATACGCAGTATTTT. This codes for CASSSWGQRADTQYF.

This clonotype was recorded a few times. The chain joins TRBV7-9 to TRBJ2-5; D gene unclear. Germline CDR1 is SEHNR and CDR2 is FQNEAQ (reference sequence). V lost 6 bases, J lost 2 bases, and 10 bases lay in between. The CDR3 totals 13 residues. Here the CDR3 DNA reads TGTGCCAGCAGATCAGGAATGCAAGAGACCCAGTACTTC. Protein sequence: CASRSGMQETQYF.

CDR3 nucleotides: TGTGCCAGCAGCTTAGGTGGTGGGTCAGCCTGGGGGGAGACCCAGTACTTC. This gives the protein CASSLGGGSAWGETQYF. The gene calls are TRBV11-2 and TRBJ2-5, with D perhaps matching TRBD1 or TRBD2 (5 bases each). This CDR3 region has 17 residues. The germline V and J ends were trimmed by 1 base and 5 bases, with 20 bases remaining between them. The germline CDR1 and CDR2 sequences are SGHAT and FQNNGV.

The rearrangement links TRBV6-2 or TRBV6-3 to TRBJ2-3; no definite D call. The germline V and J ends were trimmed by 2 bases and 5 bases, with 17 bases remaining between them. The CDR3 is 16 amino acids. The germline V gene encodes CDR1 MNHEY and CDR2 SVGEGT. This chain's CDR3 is CASSYELDRAIDTQYF. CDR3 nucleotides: TGTGCCAGCAGTTACGAGTTGGACCGTGCCATAGATACGCAGTATTTT.

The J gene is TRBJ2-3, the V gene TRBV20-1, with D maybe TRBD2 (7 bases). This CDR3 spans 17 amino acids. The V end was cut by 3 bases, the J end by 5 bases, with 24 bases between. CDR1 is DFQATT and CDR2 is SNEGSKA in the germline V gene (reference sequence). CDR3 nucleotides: TGCAGTGCTAGTTATCCTCAGGCGGGGGCCGAGGGAGATACGCAGTATTTT. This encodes CSASYPQAGAEGDTQYF.

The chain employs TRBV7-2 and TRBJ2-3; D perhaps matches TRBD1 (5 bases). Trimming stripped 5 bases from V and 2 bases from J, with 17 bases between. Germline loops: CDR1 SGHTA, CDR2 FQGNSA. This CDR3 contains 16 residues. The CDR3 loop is CASSEGRQKTTDTQYF. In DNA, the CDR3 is TGTGCCAGCAGCGAAGGGCGACAGAAGACCACAGATACGCAGTATTTT.

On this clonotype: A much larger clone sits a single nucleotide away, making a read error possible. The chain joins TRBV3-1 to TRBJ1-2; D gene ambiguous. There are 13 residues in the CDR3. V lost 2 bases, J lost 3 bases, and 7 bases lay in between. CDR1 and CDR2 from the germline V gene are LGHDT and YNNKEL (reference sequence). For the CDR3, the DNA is TGTGCCAGCAGCCAAATTGGGTACTATGGCTACACCTTC. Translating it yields CASSQIGYYGYTF.

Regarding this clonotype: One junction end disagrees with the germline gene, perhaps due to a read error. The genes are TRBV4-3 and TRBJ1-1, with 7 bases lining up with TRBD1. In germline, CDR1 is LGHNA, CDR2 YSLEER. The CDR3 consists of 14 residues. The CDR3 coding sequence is TGCGCCAGCAGTCAAGAGTTAGGGGGCGCGGAAGCTTTCTTT. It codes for CASSQELGGAEAFF.

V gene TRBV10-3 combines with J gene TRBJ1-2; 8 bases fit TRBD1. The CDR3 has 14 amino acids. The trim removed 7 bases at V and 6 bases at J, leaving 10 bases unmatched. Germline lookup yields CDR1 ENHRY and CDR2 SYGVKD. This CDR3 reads CAINPGQEGDGYTF. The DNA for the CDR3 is TGTGCCATCAATCCGGGACAGGAAGGAGATGGCTACACCTTC.

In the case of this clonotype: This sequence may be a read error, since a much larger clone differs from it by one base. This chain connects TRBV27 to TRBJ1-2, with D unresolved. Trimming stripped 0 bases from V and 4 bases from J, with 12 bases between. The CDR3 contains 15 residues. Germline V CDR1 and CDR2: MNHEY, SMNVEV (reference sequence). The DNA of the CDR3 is TGTGCCAGCAGTTTATCGGGCCGTGGAAGCTATGGCTACACCTTC. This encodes CASSLSGRGSYGYTF.

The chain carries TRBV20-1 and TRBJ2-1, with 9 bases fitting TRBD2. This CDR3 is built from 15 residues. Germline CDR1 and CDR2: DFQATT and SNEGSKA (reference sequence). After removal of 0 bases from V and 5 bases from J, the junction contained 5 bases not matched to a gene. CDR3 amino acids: CSAREAGGRNNEQFF. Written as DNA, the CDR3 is TGCAGTGCTAGAGAAGCGGGGGGCCGCAACAATGAGCAGTTCTTC.

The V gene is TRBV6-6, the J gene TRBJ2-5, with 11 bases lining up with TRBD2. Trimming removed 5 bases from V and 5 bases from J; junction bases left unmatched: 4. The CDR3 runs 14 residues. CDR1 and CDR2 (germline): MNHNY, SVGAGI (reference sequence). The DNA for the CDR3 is TGTGCCAGCAGTAGCACTAGCGGGAGTGAGACCCAGTACTTC. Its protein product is CASSSTSGSETQYF.

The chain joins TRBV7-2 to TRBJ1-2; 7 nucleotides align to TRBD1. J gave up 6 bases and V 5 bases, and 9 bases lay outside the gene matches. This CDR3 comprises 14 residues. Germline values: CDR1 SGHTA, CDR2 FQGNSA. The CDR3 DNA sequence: TGTGCCAGCAGCGTAGATACAGGGGAGGATGGCTACACCTTC. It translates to CASSVDTGEDGYTF.